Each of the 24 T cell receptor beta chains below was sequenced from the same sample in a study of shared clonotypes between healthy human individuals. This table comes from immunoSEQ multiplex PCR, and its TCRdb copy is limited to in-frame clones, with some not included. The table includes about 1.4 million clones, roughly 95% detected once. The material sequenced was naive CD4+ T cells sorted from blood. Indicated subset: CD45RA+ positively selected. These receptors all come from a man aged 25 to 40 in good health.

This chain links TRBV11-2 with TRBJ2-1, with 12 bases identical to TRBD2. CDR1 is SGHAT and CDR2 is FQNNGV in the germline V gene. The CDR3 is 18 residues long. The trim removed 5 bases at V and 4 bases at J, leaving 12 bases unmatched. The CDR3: CASSPFWTSGEGYNEQFF. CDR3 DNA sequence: TGTGCCAGCAGCCCGTTTTGGACTAGCGGGGAAGGATACAATGAGCAGTTCTTC.

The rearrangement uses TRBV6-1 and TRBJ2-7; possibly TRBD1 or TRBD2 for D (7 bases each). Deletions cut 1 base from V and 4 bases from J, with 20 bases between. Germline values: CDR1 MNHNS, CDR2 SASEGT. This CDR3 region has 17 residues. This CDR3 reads CASSEVSGGGEAYEQYF. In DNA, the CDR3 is TGTGCCAGCAGTGAAGTGTCAGGGGGAGGGGAGGCTTACGAGCAGTACTTC.

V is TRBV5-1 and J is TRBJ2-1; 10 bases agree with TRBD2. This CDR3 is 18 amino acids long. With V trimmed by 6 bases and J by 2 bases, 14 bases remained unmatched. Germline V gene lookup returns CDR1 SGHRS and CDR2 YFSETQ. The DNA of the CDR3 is TGCGCCAGCACAGGGCGTGGAGGGGGGACTAGCGCCTACAATGAGCAGTTCTTC. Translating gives CASTGRGGGTSAYNEQFF.

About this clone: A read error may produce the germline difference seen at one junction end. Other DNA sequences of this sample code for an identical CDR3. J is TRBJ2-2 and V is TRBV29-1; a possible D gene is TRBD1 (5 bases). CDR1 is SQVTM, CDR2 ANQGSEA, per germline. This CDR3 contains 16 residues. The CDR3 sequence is CSAEGGWTTNTGELFF. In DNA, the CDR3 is TGCAGCGCTGAAGGTGGGTGGACAACGAACACCGGGGAGCTGTTTTTT.

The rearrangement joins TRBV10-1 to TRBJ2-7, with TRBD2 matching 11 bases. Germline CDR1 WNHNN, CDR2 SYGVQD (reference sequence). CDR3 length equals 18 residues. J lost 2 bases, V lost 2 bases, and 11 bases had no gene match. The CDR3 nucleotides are TGCGCCAGCAGTGAGGCTAGGACTAGCGGGTTCCACCCCTACGAGCAGTACTTC. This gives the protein CASSEARTSGFHPYEQYF.

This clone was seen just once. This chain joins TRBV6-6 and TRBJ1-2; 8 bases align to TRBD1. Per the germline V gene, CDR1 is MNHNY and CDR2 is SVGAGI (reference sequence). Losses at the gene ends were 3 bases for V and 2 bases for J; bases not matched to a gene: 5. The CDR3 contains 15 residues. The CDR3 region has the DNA TGTGCCAGCAGTTATGGCAGGACAGGGAACTATGGCTACACCTTC. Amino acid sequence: CASSYGRTGNYGYTF.

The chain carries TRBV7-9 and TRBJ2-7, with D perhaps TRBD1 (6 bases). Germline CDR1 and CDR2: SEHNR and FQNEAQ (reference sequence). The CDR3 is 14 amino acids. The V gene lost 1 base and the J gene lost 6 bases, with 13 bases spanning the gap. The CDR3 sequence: CASSLGGTFGEQYF. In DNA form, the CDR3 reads TGTGCCAGCAGCTTAGGAGGGACATTTGGCGAGCAGTACTTC.

CDR3 region: CASRKGLMNTEAFF. CDR3 DNA: TGTGCCAGCAGAAAGGGACTCATGAACACTGAAGCTTTCTTT. The rearrangement joins TRBV5-4 to TRBJ1-1; TRBD1 might be the D (5 bases). CDR3 length: 14 residues. V was clipped by 5 bases and J by 0 bases, with 11 bases between them. CDR1 SGHNT and CDR2 YYREEE come from the germline V gene (reference sequence).

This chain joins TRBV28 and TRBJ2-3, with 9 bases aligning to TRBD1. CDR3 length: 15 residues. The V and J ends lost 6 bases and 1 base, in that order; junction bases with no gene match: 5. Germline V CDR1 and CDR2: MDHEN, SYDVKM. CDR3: CASRTGTGRTDTQYF. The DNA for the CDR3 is TGTGCCAGCAGGACCGGGACAGGGCGCACAGATACGCAGTATTTT.

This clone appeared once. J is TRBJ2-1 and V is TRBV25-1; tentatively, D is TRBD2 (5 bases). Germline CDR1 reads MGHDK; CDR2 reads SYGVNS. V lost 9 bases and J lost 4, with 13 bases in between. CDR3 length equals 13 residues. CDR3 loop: CASSFIAYNEQFF. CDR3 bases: TGTGCCAGTTCGTTTATAGCGTACAATGAGCAGTTCTTC.

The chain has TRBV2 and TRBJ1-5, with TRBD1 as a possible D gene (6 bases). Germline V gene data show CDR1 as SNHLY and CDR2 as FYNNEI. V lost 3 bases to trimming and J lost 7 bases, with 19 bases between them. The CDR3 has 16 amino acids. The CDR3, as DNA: TGTGCCAGCAGTGACGTAGGGGGAGAGTTACGCCAGCCCCAGCATTTT. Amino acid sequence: CASSDVGGELRQPQHF.

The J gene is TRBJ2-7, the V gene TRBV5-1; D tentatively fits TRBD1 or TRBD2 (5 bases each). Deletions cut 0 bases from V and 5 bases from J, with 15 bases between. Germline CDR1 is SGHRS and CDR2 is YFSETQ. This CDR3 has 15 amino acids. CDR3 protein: CASSLGRGLTNEQYF. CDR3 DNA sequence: TGCGCCAGCAGCTTGGGTCGGGGCCTTACTAACGAGCAGTACTTC.

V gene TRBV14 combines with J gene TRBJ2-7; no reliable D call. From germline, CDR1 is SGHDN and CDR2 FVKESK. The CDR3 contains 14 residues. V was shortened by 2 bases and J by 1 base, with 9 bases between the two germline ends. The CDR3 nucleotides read TGTGCCAGCAGCCAACCCTCAGTGTCCTACGAGCAGTACTTC. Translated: CASSQPSVSYEQYF.

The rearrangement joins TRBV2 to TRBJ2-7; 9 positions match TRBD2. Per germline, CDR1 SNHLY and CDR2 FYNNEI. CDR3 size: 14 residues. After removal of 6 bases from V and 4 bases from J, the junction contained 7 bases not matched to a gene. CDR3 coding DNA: TGTGCCAGCAGGGGCGGGAGGGCCGGATACGAGCAGTACTTC. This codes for CASRGGRAGYEQYF.

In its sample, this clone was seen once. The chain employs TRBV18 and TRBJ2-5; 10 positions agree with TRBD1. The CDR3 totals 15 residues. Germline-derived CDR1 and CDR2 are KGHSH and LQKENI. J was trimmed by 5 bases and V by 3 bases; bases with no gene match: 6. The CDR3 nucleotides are TGTGCCAGCTCACCCCTCCGACAGGGGGCCGAGACCCAGTACTTC. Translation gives CASSPLRQGAETQYF. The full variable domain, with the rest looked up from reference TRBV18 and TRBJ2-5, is NAGVMQNPRHLVRRRGQEARLRCSPMKGHSHVYWYRQLPEEGLKFMVYLQKENIIDESGMPKERFSAEFPKEGPSILRIQQVVRGDSAAYFCASSPLRQGAETQYFGPGTRLLVL.

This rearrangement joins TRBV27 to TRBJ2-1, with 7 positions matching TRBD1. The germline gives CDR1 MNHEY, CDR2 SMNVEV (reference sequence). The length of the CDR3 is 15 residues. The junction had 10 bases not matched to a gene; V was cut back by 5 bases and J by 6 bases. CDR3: CASSPTPDRVNEQFF. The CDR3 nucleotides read TGTGCCAGCAGTCCGACCCCCGACAGGGTCAATGAGCAGTTCTTC.

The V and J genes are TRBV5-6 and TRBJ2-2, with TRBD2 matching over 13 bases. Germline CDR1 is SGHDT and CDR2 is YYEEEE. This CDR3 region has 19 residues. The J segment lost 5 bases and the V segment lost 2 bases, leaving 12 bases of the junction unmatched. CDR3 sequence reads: CASSLYPGGLAGRTGELFF. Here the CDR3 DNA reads TGTGCCAGCAGCTTATACCCCGGGGGACTAGCGGGACGAACCGGGGAGCTGTTTTTT. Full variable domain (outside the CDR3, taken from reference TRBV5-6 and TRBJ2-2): DAGVTQSPTHLIKTRGQQVTLRCSPKSGHDTVSWYQQALGQGPQFIFQYYEEEERQRGNFPDRFSGHQFPNYSSELNVNALLLGDSALYLCASSLYPGGLAGRTGELFFGEGSRLTVL.

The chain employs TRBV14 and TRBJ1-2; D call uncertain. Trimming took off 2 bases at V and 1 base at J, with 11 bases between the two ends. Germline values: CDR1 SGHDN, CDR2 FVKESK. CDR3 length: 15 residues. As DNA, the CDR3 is TGTGCCAGCAGCCAAAGGTCACCTCTTAACTATGGCTACACCTTC. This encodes CASSQRSPLNYGYTF.

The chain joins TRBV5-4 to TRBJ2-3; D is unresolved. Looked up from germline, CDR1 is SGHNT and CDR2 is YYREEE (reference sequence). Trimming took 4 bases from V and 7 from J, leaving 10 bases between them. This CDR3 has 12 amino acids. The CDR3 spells CASSPDRNTQYF. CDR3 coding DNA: TGTGCCAGCAGCCCGGACCGGAATACGCAGTATTTT.

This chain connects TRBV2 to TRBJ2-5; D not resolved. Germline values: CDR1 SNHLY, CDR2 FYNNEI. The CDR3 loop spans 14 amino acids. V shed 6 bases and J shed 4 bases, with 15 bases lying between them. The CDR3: CASSRDTPGETQYF. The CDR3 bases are TGTGCCAGCAGCCGAGACACCCCCGGAGAGACCCAGTACTTC.

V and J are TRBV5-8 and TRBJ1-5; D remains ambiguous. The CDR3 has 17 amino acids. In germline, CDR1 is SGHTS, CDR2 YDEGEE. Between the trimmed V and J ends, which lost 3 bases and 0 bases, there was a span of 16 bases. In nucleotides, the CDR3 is TGTGCCAGCAGCTGGCCCCTCGGGTCAGATAGCAATCAGCCCCAGCATTTT. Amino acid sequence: CASSWPLGSDSNQPQHF.

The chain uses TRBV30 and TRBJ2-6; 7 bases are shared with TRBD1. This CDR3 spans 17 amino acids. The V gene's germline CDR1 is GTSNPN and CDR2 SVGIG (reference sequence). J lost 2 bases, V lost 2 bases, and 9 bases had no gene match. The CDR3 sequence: CAWSQRGPLAGANVLTF. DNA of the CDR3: TGTGCCTGGAGTCAAAGGGGGCCCCTCGCTGGGGCCAACGTCCTGACTTTC.

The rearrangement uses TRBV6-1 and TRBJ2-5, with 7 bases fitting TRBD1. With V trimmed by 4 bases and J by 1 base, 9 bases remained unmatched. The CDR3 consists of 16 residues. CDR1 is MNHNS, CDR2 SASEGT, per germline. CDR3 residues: CASSGRQGRPQETQYF. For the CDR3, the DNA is TGTGCCAGCAGTGGGCGACAGGGCCGCCCCCAAGAGACCCAGTACTTC.

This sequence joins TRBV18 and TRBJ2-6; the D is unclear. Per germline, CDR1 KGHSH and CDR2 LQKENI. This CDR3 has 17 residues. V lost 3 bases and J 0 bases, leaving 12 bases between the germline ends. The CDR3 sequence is CASSPSPPSSGANVLTF. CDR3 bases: TGTGCCAGCTCACCCAGCCCCCCCAGCTCTGGGGCCAACGTCCTGACTTTC.